What follows describes a single TCR beta chain. Antigen: not known. The data are from a study of T cell responses to AZD1222 COVID-19 vaccine. The V gene end was trimmed by 0 bases and the J gene end by 5 bases; junction bases not matched to a gene: 4. Per germline, CDR1 MNHEY and CDR2 SVGAGI. The CDR3 consists of 15 residues. Whole-study findings and limits: Among the donors, most were white British and more were female, and clonal diversity was possibly underestimated. Baseline serology detected seropositivity in only five or six AZD1222 recipients. Nearly half of spike-specific TCRs reportedly target variant regions that are unmutated in the B.1.351 and B.1.1.7 variants.

Assay used: immunoSEQ multiplex PCR; TCRdb lists only in-frame clones, some missing. The table shows about 130,000 clones, with approximately 88% occurring only once. This chain links TRBV6-5 with TRBJ2-7; 10 bases line up with TRBD1. The sample in question was peripheral blood, obtained on day 0 of AZD1222 vaccination. This sequence was found in an adult in good health. The CDR3, as DNA: TGTGCCAGCAGTTACTCGCTCGGACAGGGGGACGAGCAGTACTTC. The encoded protein is CASSYSLGQGDEQYF.